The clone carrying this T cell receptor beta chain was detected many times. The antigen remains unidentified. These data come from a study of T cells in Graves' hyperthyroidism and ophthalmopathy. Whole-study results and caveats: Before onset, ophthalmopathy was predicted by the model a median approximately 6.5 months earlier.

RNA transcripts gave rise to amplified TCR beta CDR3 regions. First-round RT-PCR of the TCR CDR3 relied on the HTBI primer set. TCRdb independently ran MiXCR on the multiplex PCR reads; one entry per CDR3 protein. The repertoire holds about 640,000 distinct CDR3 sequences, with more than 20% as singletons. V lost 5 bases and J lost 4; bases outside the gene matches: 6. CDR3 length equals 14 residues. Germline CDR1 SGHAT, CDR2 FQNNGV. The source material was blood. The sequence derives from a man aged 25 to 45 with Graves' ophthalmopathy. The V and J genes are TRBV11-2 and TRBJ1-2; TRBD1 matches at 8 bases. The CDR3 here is CASSPRQGSYGYTF. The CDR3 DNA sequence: TGTGCCAGCAGCCCCCGACAGGGGAGCTATGGCTACACCTTC.